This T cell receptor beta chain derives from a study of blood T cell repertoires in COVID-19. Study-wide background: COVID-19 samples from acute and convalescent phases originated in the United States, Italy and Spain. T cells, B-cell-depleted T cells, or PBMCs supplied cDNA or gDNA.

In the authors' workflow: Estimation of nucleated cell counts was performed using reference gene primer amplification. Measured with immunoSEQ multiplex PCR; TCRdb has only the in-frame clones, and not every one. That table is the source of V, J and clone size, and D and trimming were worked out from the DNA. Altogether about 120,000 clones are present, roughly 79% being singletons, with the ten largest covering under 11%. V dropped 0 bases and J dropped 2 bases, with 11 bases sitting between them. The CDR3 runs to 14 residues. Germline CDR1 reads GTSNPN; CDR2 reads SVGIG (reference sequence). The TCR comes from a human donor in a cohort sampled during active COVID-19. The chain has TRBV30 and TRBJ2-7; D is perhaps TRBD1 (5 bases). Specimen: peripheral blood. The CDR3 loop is CAWSVRQGAYEQYF. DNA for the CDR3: TGTGCCTGGAGTGTACGTCAGGGCGCCTACGAGCAGTACTTC.